Here is one T cell receptor (beta chain) with its context. The antigen is undetermined. While unrecorded immune exposures were likely, the donors were nominally healthy when sampled. These data belong to a study of cytomegalovirus exposure and HLA in healthy donors. Broader study findings: Fewer N-insertions than the roughly 670-donor mean were reportedly shown by an Asian-associated ancestry cluster in a later analysis. Sequence variants that were highly shared formed a cluster that was likely a sequencing artifact. Later genetic work tied a missense DCLRE1C variant to beta-chain V and J trimming.

The PCR ran on 60 Vbeta and 13 Jbeta primers. TCRdb's table, derived via immunoSEQ multiplex PCR, lists solely in-frame clones and lacks some. The sample yields under 200,000 clones, of which the top ten take up roughly 1.9%. Losses at the gene ends were 0 bases for V and 5 bases for J; bases not matched to a gene: 10. CDR1 is WNHNN and CDR2 is SYGVQD in the germline V gene (reference sequence). The length of the CDR3 is 17 residues. The sequencing input was PBMCs. The receptor comes from a man aged 30 to 45 in good health and CMV-seronegative. This chain connects TRBV10-1 to TRBJ2-3, with 8 bases lining up with TRBD2. The CDR3 region is CASSESIPGGPGDTQYF. CDR3 in DNA: TGCGCCAGCAGTGAGTCGATTCCGGGAGGGCCGGGAGATACGCAGTATTTT.